Reported below is one TCR beta chain. Antigen: not known. This entry comes from a study of shared clonotypes between healthy human individuals. Study-level background: Each donor contributed plates that comprised three CD4 naive, three CD4 memory, two CD8 naive and one CD8 memory. Findings and limits, study-wide: Represented diversity, genetic and exposure-history alike, was limited by few donors.

Using approximately 200 ng DNA, about 30,000 T cell genomes, the sorted-subset replicate PCRs were run. Sequencing used immunoSEQ multiplex PCR; TCRdb keeps in-frame clones, though not all of them. The sample holds 2 million to 3 million clones, about 92% seen once. The donors were all Caucasian adults (living in Nashville, Tennessee). Germline V gene data show CDR1 as SNHLY and CDR2 as FYNNEI. CDR3 length: 19 residues. V lost 5 bases to trimming and J lost 1 base; unmatched junction nucleotides: 8. Sequencing was done on a sample of naive CD4+ T cells sorted from blood. Subset indicated: CD45RA+ positively selected. The chain combines TRBV2 with TRBJ2-2, with 15 nucleotides matching TRBD2. The receptor's source is a man between 18 and 35 years old in good health. The DNA for the CDR3 is TGTGCCAGCAGTAGTCTACCGGGACTAGCGGGGGGGAACACCGGGGAGCTGTTTTTT. This sequence encodes CASSSLPGLAGGNTGELFF.